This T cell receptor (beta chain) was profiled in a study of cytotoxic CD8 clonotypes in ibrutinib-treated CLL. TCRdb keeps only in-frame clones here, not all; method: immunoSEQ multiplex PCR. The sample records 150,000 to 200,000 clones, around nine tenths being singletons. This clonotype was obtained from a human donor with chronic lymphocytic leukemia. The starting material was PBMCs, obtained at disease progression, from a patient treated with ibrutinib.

The CDR3 nucleotides are TGCGCCAGCAGGGGGATGAGGTGCAGGTCCACAGATACGCAGTATTTT. As protein: CASRGMRCRSTDTQYF. This chain uses TRBV23-1 with TRBJ2-3; D ambiguous. TRBV23-1 is assigned to the ORF class and has an uncertain function. There are 16 residues in the CDR3. Trimming pared 6 bases from V and 2 bases from J, leaving 18 bases between.